This TCR beta chain was identified in a study of CD8+ T cells in alopecia areata (dated by TCRdb to 2016 to 2019). General notes on the study: Treated patients were enrolled in an open-label pilot trial of oral tofacitinib, 5 to 10 mg twice daily, for moderate-to-severe alopecia areata. The RNA source kit depended on sample type: the PAXgene miRNA kit for fixed scalp, the miRNeasy kit for PBMCs, and the RNeasy kit for mouse skin. Amplification of TCRbeta CDR3 regions was done by immunoSEQ multiplex PCR using 35 Vbeta forward primers and 13 Jbeta reverse primers. Scalp clonality was compared across normal scalp (n=4), patchy alopecia areata scalp (n=8), and alopecia totalis/universalis scalp (n=8). Tofacitinib was administered for 6 to 18 months, and 6 months of follow-up off drug were then conducted to assess delayed response and recurrence. To study T cell clonal expansion in alopecia areata, the researchers applied high-throughput TCRbeta sequencing to both the C3H/HeJ mouse model and human patients. Human TCRbeta sequencing covered scalp tissue and sorted CD4+ and CD8+ peripheral blood T cells from patchy and totalis/universalis alopecia areata patients and healthy controls. Patients on tofacitinib were biopsied at baseline and after 4 and 24 weeks of treatment, and several of the patients also had a later scalp biopsy.

A note on this clone: It lacks a known antigen. No base quality values were provided; no much bigger clone lies one nucleotide off.

Explained via the paper, the time point label denotes: baseline before oral tofacitinib. Lesional scalp punch biopsies and peripheral blood were collected from alopecia areata patients. After PBMCs were isolated by density centrifugation and stained for CD3, CD4 and CD8, a FACSAria was used to sort CD4+ and CD8+ T cells. Sequences SQVTM (CDR1) and ANQGSEA (CDR2) are obtained from the germline V gene. The CDR3 covers 14 residues, taking in both the cysteine and the phenylalanine. Of all the DNA, just the CDR3 is kept, 42 bases in frame from base 1. Trimming costs V 3 bases and J 0 bases, and their ends lie 10 bases apart. The library was obtained by the immunoSEQ multiplex PCR assay. RNA was extracted from all samples and reverse transcribed into cDNA as template for TCR sequencing. SuperScript III was used to make first-strand cDNA, primed with a 2:1 mix of oligo-dT and random hexamers. Amplification bias was assessed with a synthetic immune receptor repertoire, and residual bias was removed computationally. From the authors' description of their analysis: Raw reads were preprocessed to remove errors, and CDR3 was defined by IMGT conventions from the conserved cysteine to phenylalanine. Clonality was calculated as 1 minus Shannon entropy normalized by log2 of the number of productive unique TCRs. Whether each scalp clone was CD4 or CD8 was inferred by checking scalp TCRbeta sequences against the CD4 and CD8 repertoires from sorted blood. Entries here come from immuneACCESS through TCRdb and include only in-frame sequences with V and J called. Some clones fail to appear in such tables; in the studies checked, an unresolved V gene covers under half of the shortfall, and the cause of the remainder is unknown. The V and J calls and clone size are taken from that table; D and trimming were inferred from the DNA. The sample table contains some 150,000 clones; only one count was recorded for more than 45% of them. Just under 20% of the sample comes from the top ten.

General conclusions and limits of the study: Resident alphabeta T cells in normal human skin are also sequenced, complicating scalp TCR repertoire analysis, unlike mouse skin dominated by gammadelta T cells. Lesional scalp, especially in alopecia totalis/universalis, showed higher clonality and more expanded CD8+ clones than normal scalp, suggesting antigenic drive. TCR sequences shared between patients were less clear than in mice, possibly partly because of HLA diversity in the patient population.

The TCR comes from a human donor with alopecia areata. The rearranged chain carries TRBV29-1 and TRBJ2-3, with the identity of the D gene unclear. The sequences come from CD8+ T cells sorted from blood, collected at week 0. The sequence in DNA is TGCAGCGTTGAGTCGGGTTCTAGCACAGATACGCAGTATTTT. Its coded protein is CSVESGSSTDTQYF.